This T cell receptor (beta chain) was captured by sequencing in a study of shared clonotypes between healthy human individuals. Scientists sequenced DNA from unsorted PBMC on ten immunoSEQ deep assay plates. Assay: immunoSEQ multiplex PCR; the TCRdb copy retains only in-frame clones and omits some. The table shows approximately 510,000 clones, with approximately 79% occurring only once. The study enrolled healthy HIV-negative adults without recent acute infections or vaccinations as donors. Between the trimmed V and J ends, which lost 10 bases and 4 bases, there was a span of 13 bases. The germline CDR1 and CDR2 sequences are SNHLY and FYNNEI. The CDR3 spans 13 residues.

The sequenced material came from PBMCs. This TCR came from a woman aged 40 to 50 in good health. Some clones in this sample may be carry-over from other donors' samples. The V call is TRBV2, the J call TRBJ1-4; tentatively, D is TRBD1 (5 bases). CDR3 protein: CATRQFLNEKLFF. The CDR3 nucleotides read TGTGCCACCCGACAGTTCCTTAATGAAAAACTGTTTTTT.